These 24 T cell receptor beta chains originate from one sample sequenced in a study of regulatory T cells in long-lasting Graves disease. Arm-PCR of CDR3 regions and iRepertoire HTBI primers were used to build TCR beta libraries. Each CDR3 protein is one row after TCRdb ran MiXCR on the multiplex PCR reads. The sample lists roughly 510,000 distinct CDR3 sequences; about 16% were seen once. Regarding time point: newly diagnosed GD, antithyroid drugs for less than 3 months. PBMC-extracted RNA yielded the TCR library. This sample also appeared in a second study, on T cells in Graves' hyperthyroidism and ophthalmopathy.

The sample here was peripheral blood mononuclear cells (PBMCs), taken at new diagnosis, from a patient treated with antithyroid drugs. These receptors all come from a young man with Graves disease.

The chain uses TRBV5-6 and TRBJ1-2; possibly TRBD1 for D (5 bases). The germline V gene has CDR1 SGHDT and CDR2 YYEEEE. This CDR3 has 14 residues. V was clipped by 4 bases and J by 3 bases, with 13 bases between them. CDR3 nucleotides: TGTGCCAGCAGCCTACCAGGGCCGCACTATGGCTACACCTTC. The encoded protein is CASSLPGPHYGYTF.

This clonotype was recorded at least ten times. The chain recombines TRBV27 with TRBJ2-5; the match to TRBD1 covers 9 bases. Germline V gene sequence: CDR1 MNHEY, CDR2 SMNVEV (reference sequence). V lost 5 bases to trimming and J lost 5 bases; unmatched junction nucleotides: 6. The CDR3 extends over 14 amino acids. The CDR3 protein is CASSVGTGWETQYF. In nucleotides, the CDR3 is TGTGCCAGCAGTGTCGGGACAGGGTGGGAGACCCAGTACTTC.

The rearrangement links TRBV5-1 to TRBJ2-5; unclear D gene. There are 14 residues in the CDR3. CDR1 is SGHRS, CDR2 YFSETQ, per germline. Trimming cost V 0 bases and J 5 bases, with 11 bases left between them. CDR3 nucleotide sequence: TGCGCCAGCAGCTTGGAGTCAATGAGGGAGACCCAGTACTTC. It yields the protein CASSLESMRETQYF.

The table lists this clonotype with a few counts. The chain uses TRBV6-1 and TRBJ2-7; no firm D call. V lost 8 bases to trimming and J lost 6 bases, with 11 bases between them. Germline CDR1 MNHNS, CDR2 SASEGT. CDR3 length equals 11 residues. CDR3 region: CASGLAGEQYF. CDR3 in DNA: TGTGCCAGCGGGCTTGCCGGCGAGCAGTACTTC.

This clonotype occurred many times. The rearrangement uses TRBV28 and TRBJ2-7; 9 nucleotides align to TRBD1. The V segment lost 5 bases and the J segment 4 bases; nucleotides outside the gene matches: 6. Germline CDR1 reads MDHEN; CDR2 reads SYDVKM. This CDR3 is 14 amino acids long. The CDR3 DNA is TGTGCCAGCAGTGCCGGACAGGGGTATTACGAGCAGTACTTC. Translation gives CASSAGQGYYEQYF.

This clonotype was counted ten times or more. V and J are TRBV20-1 and TRBJ2-1; 12 nucleotides align to TRBD2. The CDR3 extends over 17 amino acids. Germline-derived CDR1 and CDR2 are DFQATT and SNEGSKA (reference sequence). Unmatched junction bases numbered 10, after V lost 0 bases and J lost 7 bases. Here the CDR3 reads CSAREGPSGRAGNEQFF. Written as DNA, the CDR3 is TGCAGTGCTAGAGAAGGCCCTAGCGGGAGGGCCGGAAATGAGCAGTTCTTC.

Points on this clonotype: Since a far larger clone is one base different, this is likely a read error. The chain links TRBV20-1 to TRBJ2-7, with TRBD2 identical over 9 bases. This CDR3 comprises 14 residues. V lost 6 bases to trimming and J lost 7 bases; unmatched junction nucleotides: 13. CDR1 is DFQATT and CDR2 is SNEGSKA in the germline V gene (reference sequence). The CDR3 DNA reads TGCAGTGCCCTGGGAGGGACTAGCAGTAATGAGCAGTACTTC. As protein: CSALGGTSSNEQYF.

Of note for this clonotype: This may arise from a read error, as a much more abundant clone is one base away. The rearrangement links TRBV20-1 to TRBJ2-7, with 7 bases aligning to TRBD2. Germline-derived CDR1 and CDR2 are DFQATT and SNEGSKA (reference sequence). The CDR3 is made up of 16 amino acids. CDR3 loop: CGTSPLADGAYNEQYF. CDR3 coding DNA: TGCGGCACCTCTCCTCTAGCGGATGGGGCCTACAATGAGCAGTACTTC.

At least ten counts were recorded for this clonotype. The rearrangement links TRBV12-3 or TRBV12-4 to TRBJ1-5; no clear D gene. The CDR3 loop spans 12 amino acids. V was clipped by 6 bases and J by 6 bases, with 9 bases between them. The CDR3 bases are TGTGCCAGCAGCCCATTCGGTCAGCCCCAGCATTTT. It is translated as CASSPFGQPQHF.

This clonotype was counted many times. The chain recombines TRBV9 with TRBJ2-7, with 10 bases identical to TRBD2. CDR1 is SGDLS, CDR2 YYNGEE, per germline. This CDR3 spans 15 amino acids. Trimming cost V 3 bases and J 2 bases; bases outside gene matches: 5. As DNA, the CDR3 is TGTGCCAGCAGCGGATCTAGCGGGGGCCCCTACGAGCAGTACTTC. Translation gives CASSGSSGGPYEQYF. Using reference TRBV9 and TRBJ2-7 for the parts outside the CDR3, the full variable domain is DSGVTQTPKHLITATGQRVTLRCSPRSGDLSVYWYQQSLDQGLQFLIQYYNGEERAKGNILERFSAQQFPDLHSELNLSSLELGDSALYFCASSGSSGGPYEQYFGPGTRLTVT.

Many counts were recorded for this clonotype. This chain's CDR3 is CAWDGRSNTGELFF. The CDR3 DNA follows: TGTGCCTGGGACGGGAGATCGAACACCGGGGAGCTGTTTTTT. V usage is TRBV30 and J usage is TRBJ2-2, with D possibly TRBD2 on 6 matching bases. This CDR3 is 14 amino acids long. The ends were cut back, 5 bases at V and 0 bases at J, with 10 bases in the middle. The V gene's germline CDR1 is GTSNPN and CDR2 SVGIG (reference sequence).

Many counts were recorded for this clonotype. The V and J genes are TRBV12-3 or TRBV12-4 and TRBJ2-7; TRBD2 matches 15 bases. The CDR3 spans 16 residues. J gave up 7 bases and V 6 bases, and 10 bases lay outside the gene matches. The CDR3 loop reads CASSFQPGLAGGEQYF. CDR3 nucleotides: TGTGCCAGCAGCTTCCAGCCGGGACTAGCGGGAGGTGAGCAGTACTTC.

This clonotype came up many times. The chain uses TRBV5-1 and TRBJ1-1; TRBD1 matches at 8 bases. The length of the CDR3 is 16 residues. Germline values: CDR1 SGHRS, CDR2 YFSETQ. The junction had 8 bases not matched to a gene; V was cut back by 4 bases and J by 0 bases. The CDR3 DNA follows: TGCGCCAGCAGCAAGGGACAGGTAACTCTGAACACTGAAGCTTTCTTT. It yields the protein CASSKGQVTLNTEAFF.

Only a few counts were recorded for this clonotype. The V and J genes are TRBV9 and TRBJ2-1; TRBD2 matches 9 bases. The CDR3 length is 15 residues. Germline V CDR1 and CDR2: SGDLS, YYNGEE. The V and J ends lost 4 bases and 9 bases, in that order; junction bases with no gene match: 11. In nucleotides, the CDR3 is TGTGCCAGCAGCCCCGGGGGGCGGGAGGGTAGTGAGCAGTTCTTC. Its translation: CASSPGGREGSEQFF.

This clonotype was observed a handful of times. The rearrangement joins TRBV27 to TRBJ1-5; no reliable D call. V shed 0 bases and J shed 3 bases, with 12 bases lying between them. Per germline, CDR1 MNHEY and CDR2 SMNVEV (reference sequence). This CDR3 has 16 amino acids. Here the CDR3 reads CASSLSGRGVNQPQHF. DNA of the CDR3: TGTGCCAGCAGTTTATCCGGACGGGGAGTCAATCAGCCCCAGCATTTT.

This clonotype turned up a few times. The J gene is TRBJ1-2, the V gene TRBV27, with D maybe TRBD1 (5 bases). V lost 3 bases and J lost 4, with 12 bases in between. There are 14 residues in the CDR3. Germline CDR1 reads MNHEY; CDR2 reads SMNVEV (reference sequence). In DNA, the CDR3 is TGTGCCAGCAGTTTCGGGGCTCTTGGCTATGGCTACACCTTC. This codes for CASSFGALGYGYTF.

This chain uses TRBV5-1 with TRBJ2-3; the D is unclear. Trimming cost V 5 bases and J 4 bases, with 11 bases left between them. The CDR3 sequence is 13 residues long. Germline V CDR1 and CDR2: SGHRS, YFSETQ. This CDR3 reads CASRPTLSDTQYF. Here the CDR3 DNA reads TGCGCCAGCAGGCCCACATTGTCAGATACGCAGTATTTT.

This clonotype was seen ten or more times. This sequence joins TRBV11-3 and TRBJ1-1; D possibly corresponds to TRBD1 (5 bases). V was pared by 4 bases and J by 7 bases, with 10 bases between. The CDR3 extends over 12 amino acids. CDR1 is SGHNT and CDR2 is YENEEA in the germline V gene. The CDR3 DNA is TGTGCCAGCAGCTCCCTCGGGGGTGAAGCTTTCTTT. This encodes CASSSLGGEAFF.

The J gene is TRBJ1-1, the V gene TRBV6-1; TRBD1 might be the D (6 bases). V lost 8 bases and J 1 base, leaving 11 bases between the germline ends. This CDR3 comprises 13 residues. The germline CDR1 and CDR2 sequences are MNHNS and SASEGT. This CDR3 reads CASYWDTNTEAFF. CDR3 DNA sequence: TGTGCCAGCTATTGGGACACGAACACTGAAGCTTTCTTT.

This clonotype appeared a few times. This rearrangement joins TRBV29-1 to TRBJ1-3; unclear D gene. This CDR3 comprises 13 residues. CDR1 and CDR2 (germline): SQVTM, ANQGSEA. The V end lost 4 bases, the J end lost 1 base, and 8 bases lay between the germline ends. The CDR3 region has the DNA TGCAGCGTTGGACTGGCGTCTGGAAACACCATATATTTT. Residues: CSVGLASGNTIYF.

This clonotype was counted a few times. The chain joins TRBV29-1 to TRBJ2-7; TRBD2 is a possible D gene (5 bases). Germline CDR1 SQVTM, CDR2 ANQGSEA. This CDR3 has 14 amino acids. Trimming took off 4 bases at V and 0 bases at J, with 13 bases between the two ends. Here the CDR3 DNA reads TGCAGCGTTGTTTGGAGCGGACTCTCCTACGAGCAGTACTTC. It specifies CSVVWSGLSYEQYF.

Worth noting for this clonotype: This likely reflects a read error, since a far larger clone is one base away. The chain has TRBV28 and TRBJ2-3; TRBD2 agrees at 8 bases. The end of the DNA is better explained by TRBJ2-5, so the J call may be wrong. The CDR3 totals 14 residues. Germline CDR1 is MDHEN and CDR2 is SYDVKM. Written as DNA, the CDR3 is TGTGCCAGCAGCCTTGGACTAGCTCGAGAGGCCCAGTACTTC. This encodes CASSLGLAREAQYF.

Worth noting for this clonotype: The junction differs from germline at one of its ends, possibly a read error. The chain employs TRBV2 and TRBJ1-4; D is uncertain. Germline V gene sequence: CDR1 SNHLY, CDR2 FYNNEI. The CDR3 consists of 14 residues. CDR3 in amino acids: CAGSEVATNEKLFF. The CDR3 nucleotides read TGTGCCGGCAGTGAGGTTGCAACTAATGAAAAACTGTTTTTT.

Ten or more counts support this clonotype. J is TRBJ2-6 and V is TRBV12-3 or TRBV12-4; 9 bases map to TRBD1. V shed 5 bases, J shed 1 base, and the junction held 9 bases outside the gene matches. The CDR3 totals 18 residues. CDR3 region: CASSTRDREVSGANVLTF. The DNA for the CDR3 is TGTGCCAGCAGTACCCGGGACAGGGAAGTTTCTGGGGCCAACGTCCTGACTTTC.